Given below is one T cell receptor (beta chain) in context. The record originates from a study of radiotherapy plus CTLA-4 blockade in lung cancer. Study as a whole: Objective response rate was roughly 19%; disease control rate, less than 40%.

Generated by immunoSEQ multiplex PCR, the TCRdb table keeps only in-frame clones and is missing some. The table has roughly 75,000 clones, approximately 84% seen once. The TCR was taken from a human donor with non-small cell lung cancer who had stable disease on radiotherapy plus ipilimumab. The input for sequencing was peripheral blood, taken from a patient treated with radiotherapy plus ipilimumab.

The CDR3 coding sequence is TGTGCCAGCAGCTCGTTTGCGGGAGGGGCCTACGAGCAGTACTTC. Translated, it gives CASSSFAGGAYEQYF. V gene TRBV7-9 combines with J gene TRBJ2-7, with 9 bases matching TRBD2. This CDR3 spans 15 amino acids. Per germline, CDR1 SEHNR and CDR2 FQNEAQ (reference sequence). V lost 4 bases to trimming and J lost 2 bases; unmatched junction nucleotides: 6.